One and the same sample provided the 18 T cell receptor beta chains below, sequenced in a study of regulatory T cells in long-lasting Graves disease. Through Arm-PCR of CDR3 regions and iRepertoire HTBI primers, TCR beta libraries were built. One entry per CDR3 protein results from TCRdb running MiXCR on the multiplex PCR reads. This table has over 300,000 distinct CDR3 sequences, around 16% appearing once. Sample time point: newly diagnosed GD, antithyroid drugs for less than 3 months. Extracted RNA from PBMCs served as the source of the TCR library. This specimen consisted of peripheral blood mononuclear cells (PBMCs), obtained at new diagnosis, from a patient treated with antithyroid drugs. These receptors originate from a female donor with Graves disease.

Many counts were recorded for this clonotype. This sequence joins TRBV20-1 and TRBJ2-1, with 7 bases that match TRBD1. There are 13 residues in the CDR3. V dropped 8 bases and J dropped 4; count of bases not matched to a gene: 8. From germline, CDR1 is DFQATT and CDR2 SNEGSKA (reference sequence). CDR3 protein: CSPEDREYNEQFF. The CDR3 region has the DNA TGCAGTCCTGAAGACAGGGAATACAATGAGCAGTTCTTC.

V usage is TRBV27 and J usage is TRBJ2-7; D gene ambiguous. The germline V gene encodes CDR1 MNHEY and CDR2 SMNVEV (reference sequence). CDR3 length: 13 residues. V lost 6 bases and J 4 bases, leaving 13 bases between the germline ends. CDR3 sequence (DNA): TGTGCCAGCAGGAGACGGTCGTCTTACGAGCAGTACTTC. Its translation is CASRRRSSYEQYF.

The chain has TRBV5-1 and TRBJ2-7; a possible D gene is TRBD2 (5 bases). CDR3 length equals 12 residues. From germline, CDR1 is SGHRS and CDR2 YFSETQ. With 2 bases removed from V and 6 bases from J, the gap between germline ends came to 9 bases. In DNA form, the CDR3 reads TGCGCCAGCAGCTTCGGAGGCCCCGAGCAGTACTTC. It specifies CASSFGGPEQYF.

The CDR3 spells CASSLTSHTDTQYF. CDR3 nucleotides: TGTGCCAGCAGTTTGACCAGCCACACAGATACGCAGTATTTT. The chain recombines TRBV6-5 with TRBJ2-3, with no clear D. The CDR3 has 14 amino acids. The V gene lost 4 bases and the J gene lost 2 bases, with 10 bases spanning the gap. Germline V CDR1 and CDR2: MNHEY, SVGAGI.

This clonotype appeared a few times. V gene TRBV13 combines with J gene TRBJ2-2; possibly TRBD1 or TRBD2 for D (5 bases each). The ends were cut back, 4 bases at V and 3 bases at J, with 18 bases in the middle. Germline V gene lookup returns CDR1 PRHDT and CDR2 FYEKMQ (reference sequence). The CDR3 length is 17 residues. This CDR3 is CASSYSGTGIYTGELFF. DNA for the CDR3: TGTGCCAGCAGCTACTCCGGGACGGGCATTTACACCGGGGAGCTGTTTTTT.

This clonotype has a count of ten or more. The CDR3 loop is CASSSGQGAFIYF. The CDR3 DNA reads TGTGCCAGCAGCTCAGGACAGGGGGCGTTCATATATTTT. V and J are TRBV7-6 and TRBJ1-3; 11 bases fit TRBD1. V gave up 4 bases and J gave up 12 bases; unmatched junction bases: 5. Germline loops: CDR1 SGHVS, CDR2 FNYEAQ. This CDR3 region has 13 residues.

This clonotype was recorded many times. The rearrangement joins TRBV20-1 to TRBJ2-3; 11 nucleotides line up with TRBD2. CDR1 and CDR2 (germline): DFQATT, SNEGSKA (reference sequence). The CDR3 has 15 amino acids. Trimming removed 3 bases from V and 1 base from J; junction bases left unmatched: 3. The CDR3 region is CSASGTSGRTDTQYF. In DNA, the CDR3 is TGCAGTGCTAGTGGGACTAGCGGACGCACAGATACGCAGTATTTT.

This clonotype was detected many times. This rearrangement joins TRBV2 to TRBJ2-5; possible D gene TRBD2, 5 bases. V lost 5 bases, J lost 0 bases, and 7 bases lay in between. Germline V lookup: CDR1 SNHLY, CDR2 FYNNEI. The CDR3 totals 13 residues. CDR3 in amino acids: CASSRLHQETQYF. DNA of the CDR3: TGTGCCAGCAGTCGACTACACCAAGAGACCCAGTACTTC.

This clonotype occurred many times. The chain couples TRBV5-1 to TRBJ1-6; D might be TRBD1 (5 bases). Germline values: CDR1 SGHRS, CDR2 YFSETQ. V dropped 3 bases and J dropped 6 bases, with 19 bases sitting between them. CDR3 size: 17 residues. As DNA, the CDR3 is TGCGCCAGCAGCTATGCGGCAGGGAACGGGGGTAATTCACCCCTCCACTTT. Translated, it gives CASSYAAGNGGNSPLHF.

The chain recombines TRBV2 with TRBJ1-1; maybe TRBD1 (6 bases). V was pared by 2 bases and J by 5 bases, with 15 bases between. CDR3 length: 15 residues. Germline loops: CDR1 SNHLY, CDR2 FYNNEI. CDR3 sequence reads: CASSERVGGETEAFF. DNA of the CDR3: TGTGCCAGCAGTGAAAGGGTAGGGGGGGAAACTGAAGCTTTCTTT.

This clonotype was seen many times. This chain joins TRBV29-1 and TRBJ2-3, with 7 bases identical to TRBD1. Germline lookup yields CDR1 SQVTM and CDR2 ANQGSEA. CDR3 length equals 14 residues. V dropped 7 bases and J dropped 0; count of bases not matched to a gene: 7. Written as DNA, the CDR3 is TGCAGCGCAAAGACAGGGCCGAGCACAGATACGCAGTATTTT. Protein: CSAKTGPSTDTQYF.

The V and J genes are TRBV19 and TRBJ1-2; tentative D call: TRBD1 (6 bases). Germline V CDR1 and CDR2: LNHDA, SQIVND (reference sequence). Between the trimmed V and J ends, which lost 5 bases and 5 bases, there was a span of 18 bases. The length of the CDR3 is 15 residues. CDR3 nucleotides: TGTGCCAGTAGTCCCCAGGGGCAGGGAAGGTATGGCTACACCTTC. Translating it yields CASSPQGQGRYGYTF.

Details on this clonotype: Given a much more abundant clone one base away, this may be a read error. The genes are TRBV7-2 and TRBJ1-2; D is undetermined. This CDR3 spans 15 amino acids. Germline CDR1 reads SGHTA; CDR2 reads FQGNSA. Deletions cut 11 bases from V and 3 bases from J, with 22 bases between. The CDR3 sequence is CACTQSLGEDYGYTF. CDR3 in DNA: TGTGCCTGCACCCAATCATTGGGCGAGGACTATGGCTACACCTTC.

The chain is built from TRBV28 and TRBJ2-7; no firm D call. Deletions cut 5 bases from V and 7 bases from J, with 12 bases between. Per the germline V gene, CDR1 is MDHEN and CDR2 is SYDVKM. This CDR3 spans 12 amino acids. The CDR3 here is CASSKNLGEQYF. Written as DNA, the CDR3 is TGTGCCAGCAGTAAGAATCTGGGGGAGCAGTACTTC.

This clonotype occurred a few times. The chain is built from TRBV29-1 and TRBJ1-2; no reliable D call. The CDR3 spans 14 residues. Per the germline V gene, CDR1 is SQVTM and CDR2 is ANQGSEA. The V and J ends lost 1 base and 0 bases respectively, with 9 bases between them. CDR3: CSVEGQRTNYGYTF. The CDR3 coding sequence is TGCAGCGTTGAAGGCCAGAGAACTAACTATGGCTACACCTTC. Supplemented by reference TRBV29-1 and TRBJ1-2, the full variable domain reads SAVISQKPSRDICQRGTSLTIQCQVDSQVTMMFWYRQQPGQSLTLIATANQGSEATYESGFVIDKFPISRPNLTFSTLTVSNMSPEDSSIYLCSVEGQRTNYGYTFGSGTRLTVV.

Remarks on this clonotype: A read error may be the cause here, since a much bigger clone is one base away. This chain's CDR3 is CASSGAWTTAADTQYF. The DNA of the CDR3 is TGTGCCAGCAGCGGGGCTTGGACAACAGCAGCAGATACGCAGTATTTT. J is TRBJ2-3 and V is TRBV7-6, with D maybe TRBD1 (5 bases). With 5 bases removed from V and 4 bases from J, the gap between germline ends came to 19 bases. Looked up from germline, CDR1 is SGHVS and CDR2 is FNYEAQ. The CDR3 contains 16 residues.

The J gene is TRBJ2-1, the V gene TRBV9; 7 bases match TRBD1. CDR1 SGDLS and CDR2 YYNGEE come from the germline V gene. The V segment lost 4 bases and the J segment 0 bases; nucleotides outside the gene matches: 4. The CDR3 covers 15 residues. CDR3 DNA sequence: TGTGCCAGCAGCAGGGGGCTTGCCTCCTACAATGAGCAGTTCTTC. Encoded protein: CASSRGLASYNEQFF.

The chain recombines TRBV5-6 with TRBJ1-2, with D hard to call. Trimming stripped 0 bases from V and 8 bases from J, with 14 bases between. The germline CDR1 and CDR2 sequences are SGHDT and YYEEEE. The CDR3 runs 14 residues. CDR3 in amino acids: CASSLAVEVPGYTF. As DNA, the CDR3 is TGTGCCAGCAGCTTGGCCGTGGAGGTTCCGGGCTACACCTTC.